This entry lists 11 T cell receptor beta chains sequenced from one sample in a study of CD8 T cells in Susac syndrome (dated 2019 in TCRdb). The library was made by the immunoSEQ multiplex PCR assay. RNA was extracted using the RNeasy kit, and about 0.5 to 1 ug of the RNA was reverse transcribed with random hexamers. The public reads were run again by TCRdb, first through fastp at Q25 and then through MiXCR, and only productive beta chains were kept. Entries that share a CDR3 protein sequence are merged under the most common genes and DNA. The sample includes some 190,000 distinct CDR3 sequences, with 85% to 95% observed a single time. Clones ranked in the top ten supply around 0.1% of the sample. What was sequenced was CD4+ T cells from PBMCs. All receptors come from a human donor in good health.

This chain links TRBV9 with TRBJ2-1; 8 bases agree with TRBD1. The germline CDR1 and CDR2 sequences are SGDLS and YYNGEE. The CDR3 consists of 15 residues. With V trimmed by 0 bases and J by 4 bases, 3 bases remained unmatched. CDR3 region: CASSVGQGPYNEQFF. The CDR3 DNA reads TGTGCCAGCAGCGTAGGACAGGGGCCTTACAATGAGCAGTTCTTC.

The rearrangement joins TRBV9 to TRBJ1-1; D ambiguous. This CDR3 is 15 amino acids long. Germline V gene data show CDR1 as SGDLS and CDR2 as YYNGEE. V shed 4 bases and J shed 5 bases, with 18 bases lying between them. The CDR3 coding sequence is TGTGCCAGCAGCCCCCGAGGAGGGAGGAGTACTGAAGCTTTCTTT. Its protein is CASSPRGGRSTEAFF.

The V gene is TRBV9, the J gene TRBJ1-5; 9 bases agree with TRBD1. V lost 8 bases and J lost 9; bases outside the gene matches: 12. Germline loops: CDR1 SGDLS, CDR2 YYNGEE. This CDR3 comprises 14 residues. The CDR3 nucleotides read TGTGCCAGTACCGCCGGGACAGGGCCAGGGCCCCAGCATTTT. Residues: CASTAGTGPGPQHF.

The rearrangement links TRBV6-5 to TRBJ1-5; no definite D call. CDR3 size: 13 residues. With 6 bases removed from V and 7 bases from J, the gap between germline ends came to 13 bases. From germline, CDR1 is MNHEY and CDR2 SVGAGI. CDR3 nucleotide sequence: TGTGCCAGCAGCGCTCGGGCAACCCAGCCCCAGCATTTT. This gives the protein CASSARATQPQHF.

The chain recombines TRBV5-1 with TRBJ2-5, with TRBD2 matching over 11 bases. CDR3 length: 16 residues. Germline assignment: CDR1 SGHRS and CDR2 YFSETQ. Trimming cost V 2 bases and J 1 base; bases outside gene matches: 4. This CDR3 reads CASSFPSGGFQETQYF. In DNA form, the CDR3 reads TGCGCCAGCAGCTTTCCTAGCGGGGGGTTCCAAGAGACCCAGTACTTC.

The chain recombines TRBV27 with TRBJ2-3; 9 bases fit TRBD2. Trimming at V came to 3 bases and at J to 3 bases, leaving 7 bases not matched to a gene. Germline assignment: CDR1 MNHEY and CDR2 SMNVEV (reference sequence). The CDR3 covers 16 residues. CDR3 coding DNA: TGTGCCAGCAGTTTGGGCGGGGGGGCCTCGACAGATACGCAGTATTTT. It yields the protein CASSLGGGASTDTQYF.

The J gene is TRBJ1-2, the V gene TRBV7-2; a possible D gene is TRBD1 (6 bases). The CDR3 is 13 amino acids. Trimming stripped 2 bases from V and 6 bases from J, with 10 bases between. Per germline, CDR1 SGHTA and CDR2 FQGNSA. Here the CDR3 reads CASSLLQGNGYTF. CDR3 DNA: TGTGCCAGCAGCTTACTACAGGGAAATGGCTACACCTTC.

The chain uses TRBV7-9 and TRBJ1-5; tentatively, D is TRBD1 (5 bases). The ends were cut back, 1 base at V and 6 bases at J, with 16 bases in the middle. Germline CDR1 reads SEHNR; CDR2 reads FQNEAQ (reference sequence). The CDR3 runs to 16 residues. This chain's CDR3 is CASSLGGAGWGQPQHF. CDR3 DNA: TGTGCCAGCAGCTTAGGAGGGGCAGGGTGGGGTCAGCCCCAGCATTTT.

The CDR3 coding sequence is TGTGCCAGCAGTTTTGCTAGCGGGGGGGTCACAGATACGCAGTATTTT. Translation gives CASSFASGGVTDTQYF. The chain has TRBV27 and TRBJ2-3, with 12 nucleotides matching TRBD2. There are 16 residues in the CDR3. V trimming: 3 bases; J trimming: 2 bases; junction bases outside the gene matches: 3. From germline, CDR1 is MNHEY and CDR2 SMNVEV (reference sequence).

The J gene is TRBJ1-3, the V gene TRBV24-1; a possible D gene is TRBD1 (5 bases). This CDR3 region has 13 residues. With 5 bases removed from V and 4 bases from J, the gap between germline ends came to 8 bases. CDR1 and CDR2 from the germline V gene are KGHDR and SFDVKD. CDR3 coding DNA: TGTGCCACCAGTGCAGGGAAAGGAAACACCATATATTTT. This encodes CATSAGKGNTIYF.

To note about this clonotype: One junction end does not reproduce the germline sequence, and a read error may be involved. The chain uses TRBV13 and TRBJ2-3; D gene unclear. The CDR3 consists of 15 residues. Germline V gene data show CDR1 as PRHDT and CDR2 as FYEKMQ (reference sequence). CDR3 sequence: CASSLGQVSTDTQYF. CDR3 coding DNA: TGTGCCAGCAGCCTAGGGCAGGTTAGCACAGATACGCAGTATTTT.